This T cell receptor (beta chain) appears in the sequencing data of a study of T cells in localized non-small cell lung cancer. Study-wide points: Increased T cell density in blood showed an association with longer overall survival. In uninvolved adjacent lung, T cell clonality reached its highest value, exceeding tumor. Among the top 100 tumor clones, a median about 59 appeared in adjacent lung.

J gave up 8 bases and V 6 bases, and 4 bases lay outside the gene matches. The CDR3 covers 13 residues. Per the germline V gene, CDR1 is MDHEN and CDR2 is SYDVKM. The method was immunoSEQ multiplex PCR; TCRdb's version includes in-frame clones alone and lacks a portion of them. The repertoire holds about 56,000 clones, with approximately 90% as singletons. Regarding this clone: Its antigen is still unknown.

The TCR originated in a woman aged 35 to 70 with stage I lung adenocarcinoma. The sample consisted of peripheral blood, taken before any cancer treatment. V is TRBV28 and J is TRBJ1-2; 12 bases map to TRBD1. CDR3 region: CASSTGTGGGYTF. The CDR3 DNA sequence: TGTGCCAGCAGCACCGGGACAGGGGGCGGCTACACCTTC.